The subject of this entry is one T cell receptor beta chain. The sample originates from a study of blood T cell repertoires in COVID-19. Study-level information: COVID-19 samples from acute and convalescent phases originated in the United States, Italy and Spain.

Trimming shortened V by 3 bases and J by 0 bases, and 14 bases separated the two germline ends. Germline loops: CDR1 SEHNR, CDR2 FQNEAQ (reference sequence). The CDR3 is made up of 17 amino acids. Produced via immunoSEQ multiplex PCR; TCRdb's table is partial and in-frame only. The sample has 190,000 or so clones; 70% to 90% are singletons. Recruits, aged about 18 to 95 years, lived in 25 or so US areas. Participant-reported clinical history was the basis for cohort assignment. Material: PBMCs or T cells enriched from blood (not recorded which). The rearrangement joins TRBV7-9 to TRBJ1-4; D is possibly TRBD1 (5 bases). The TCR originated in a woman younger than 35 who had recovered from COVID-19. The CDR3 protein is CASSLWEGLATNEKLFF. CDR3 nucleotides: TGTGCCAGCAGCTTGTGGGAGGGGCTCGCAACTAATGAAAAACTGTTTTTT.